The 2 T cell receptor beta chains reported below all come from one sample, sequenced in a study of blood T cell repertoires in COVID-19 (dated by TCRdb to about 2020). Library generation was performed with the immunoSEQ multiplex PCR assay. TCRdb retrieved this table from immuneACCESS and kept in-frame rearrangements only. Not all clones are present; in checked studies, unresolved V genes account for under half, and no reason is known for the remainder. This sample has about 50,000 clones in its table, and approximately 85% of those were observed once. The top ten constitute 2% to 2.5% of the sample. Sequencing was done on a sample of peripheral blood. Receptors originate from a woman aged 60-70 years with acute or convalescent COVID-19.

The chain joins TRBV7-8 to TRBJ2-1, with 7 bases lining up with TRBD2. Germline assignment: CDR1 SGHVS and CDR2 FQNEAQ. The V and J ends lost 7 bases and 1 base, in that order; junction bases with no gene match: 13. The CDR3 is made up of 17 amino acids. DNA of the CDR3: TGTGCCAGCACTCCCGGCAGAGCGGGAAGATCCTACAATGAGCAGTTCTTC. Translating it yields CASTPGRAGRSYNEQFF.

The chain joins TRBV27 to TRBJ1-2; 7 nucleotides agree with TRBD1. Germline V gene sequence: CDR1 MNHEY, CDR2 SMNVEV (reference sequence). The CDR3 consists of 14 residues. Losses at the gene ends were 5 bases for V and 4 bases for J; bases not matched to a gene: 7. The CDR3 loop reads CASSPTGLFYGYTF. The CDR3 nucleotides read TGTGCCAGCAGTCCGACAGGGTTGTTCTATGGCTACACCTTC.